What follows is one T cell receptor beta chain and its context. Trimming shortened V by 1 base and J by 3 bases, and 14 bases separated the two germline ends. Germline assignment: CDR1 SGDLS and CDR2 YYNGEE. The CDR3 has 16 residues. Both 60 Vbeta primers and 13 Jbeta primers went into the PCR. The protocol was immunoSEQ multiplex PCR, while the TCRdb copy is restricted to in-frame clones and leaves out a portion. The sample includes approximately 220,000 clones, over 75% of them seen just once. These data belong to a study of cytomegalovirus exposure and HLA in healthy donors. The chain recombines TRBV9 with TRBJ2-1; D ambiguous. Sequenced material: PBMCs. The TCR comes from a young man in good health and CMV-seronegative. The CDR3 protein is CASSVNIVTDYNEQFF. The CDR3 coding sequence is TGTGCCAGCAGCGTAAATATAGTAACCGACTACAATGAGCAGTTCTTC.